The TCR beta chain under discussion was sequenced for a study of cytomegalovirus exposure and HLA in healthy donors. Overall study findings and caveats: As immune exposure information, only CMV serostatus was available. Using a false discovery rate of 0.05, a later analysis showed that 15,000 to 20,000 TCR beta sequences were associated with HLA alleles. V- and J-gene trimming in TCR beta was tied to a missense DCLRE1C variant by an analysis performed later.

It was with 60 Vbeta and 13 Jbeta primers that the PCR ran. Using immunoSEQ multiplex PCR, the repertoire was profiled, and TCRdb retains in-frame clones only, with some absent. Of around 180,000 clones listed, about 88% are singletons. This clone has a single count. Its specificity is unknown. The CDR3 contains 14 residues. Germline V gene data show CDR1 as SGHTA and CDR2 as FQGNSA. Trimming cost V 3 bases and J 2 bases, with 10 bases left between them. The chain combines TRBV7-2 with TRBJ2-5, with D tentatively TRBD2 (6 bases). Sequencing input: PBMCs. The clonotype was recovered from a woman younger than 35 in good health and CMV-seronegative. The CDR3 nucleotides are TGTGCCAGCAGCTTTAGCGGTACGCAAGAGACCCAGTACTTC. It yields the protein CASSFSGTQETQYF.